This TCR beta chain was identified during a study of T cells in localized non-small cell lung cancer. Study-wide results and caveats: Greater blood T cell density accompanied longer overall survival.

Turning to this clone: Its matching antigen is unknown.

Trimming removed 10 bases from V and 0 bases from J, with 13 bases in between. The CDR3 is 13 residues long. The V gene's germline CDR1 is MNHEY and CDR2 SVGAGI. The protocol was immunoSEQ multiplex PCR, while the TCRdb copy is restricted to in-frame clones and leaves out a portion. The repertoire holds more than 20,000 clones, with roughly 87% as singletons. This clonotype was obtained from a male donor aged 60 or over with stage I squamous cell lung carcinoma. The specimen comprised peripheral blood, sampled before any cancer treatment. V gene TRBV6-5 combines with J gene TRBJ2-7, with a weak D call TRBD1 (6 bases). The CDR3 DNA is TGTGCCACCACAGGGTCCAACTCCTACGAGCAGTACTTC. This gives the protein CATTGSNSYEQYF.